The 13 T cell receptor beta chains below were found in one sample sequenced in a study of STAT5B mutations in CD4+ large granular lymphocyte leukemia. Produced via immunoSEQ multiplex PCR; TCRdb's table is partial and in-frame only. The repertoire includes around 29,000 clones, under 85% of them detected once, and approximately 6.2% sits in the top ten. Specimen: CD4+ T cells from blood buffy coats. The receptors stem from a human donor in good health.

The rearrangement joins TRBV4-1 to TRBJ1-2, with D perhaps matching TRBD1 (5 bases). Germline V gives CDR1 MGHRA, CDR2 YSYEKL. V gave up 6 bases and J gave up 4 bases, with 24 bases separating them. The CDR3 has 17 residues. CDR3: CASSPSLLFGHRYGYTF. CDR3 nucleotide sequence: TGCGCCAGCAGTCCAAGTTTGCTTTTTGGACACCGCTATGGCTACACCTTC.

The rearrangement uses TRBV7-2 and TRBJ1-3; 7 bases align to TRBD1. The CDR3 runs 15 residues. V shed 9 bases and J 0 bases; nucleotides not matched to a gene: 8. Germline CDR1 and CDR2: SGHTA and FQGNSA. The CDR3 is CASCLGTDSGNTIYF. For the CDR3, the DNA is TGTGCCAGTTGCCTAGGGACAGACTCTGGAAACACCATATATTTT.

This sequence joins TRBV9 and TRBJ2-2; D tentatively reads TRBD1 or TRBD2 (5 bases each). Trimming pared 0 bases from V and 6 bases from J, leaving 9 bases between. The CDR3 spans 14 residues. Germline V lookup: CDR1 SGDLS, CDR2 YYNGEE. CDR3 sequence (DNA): TGTGCCAGCAGCGTAGGTGGGGGAGCCGGGGAGCTGTTTTTT. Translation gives CASSVGGGAGELFF.

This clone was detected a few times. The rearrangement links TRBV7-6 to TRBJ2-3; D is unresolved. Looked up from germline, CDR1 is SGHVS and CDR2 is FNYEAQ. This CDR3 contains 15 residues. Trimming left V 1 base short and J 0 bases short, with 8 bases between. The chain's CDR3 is CASSLGRSSTDTQYF. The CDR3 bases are TGTGCCAGCAGCTTAGGACGATCTAGCACAGATACGCAGTATTTT. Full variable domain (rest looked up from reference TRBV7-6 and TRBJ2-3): GAGVSQSPRYKVTKRGQDVALRCDPISGHVSLYWYRQALGQGPEFLTYFNYEAQQDKSGLPNDRFSAERPEGSISTLTIQRTEQRDSAMYRCASSLGRSSTDTQYFGPGTRLTVL.

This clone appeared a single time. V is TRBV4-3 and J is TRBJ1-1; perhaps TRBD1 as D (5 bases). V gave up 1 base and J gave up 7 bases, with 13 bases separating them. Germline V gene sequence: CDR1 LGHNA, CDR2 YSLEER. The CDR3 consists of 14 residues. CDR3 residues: CASSQGTGRDEAFF. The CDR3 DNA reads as TGCGCCAGCAGCCAAGGTACAGGAAGGGATGAAGCTTTCTTT.

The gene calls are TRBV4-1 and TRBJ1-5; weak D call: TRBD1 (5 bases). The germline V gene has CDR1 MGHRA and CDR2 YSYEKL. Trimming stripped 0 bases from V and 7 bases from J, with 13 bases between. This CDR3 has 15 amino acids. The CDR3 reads CASSQEGPAGQPQHF. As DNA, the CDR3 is TGCGCCAGCAGCCAAGAGGGACCAGCGGGCCAGCCCCAGCATTTT.

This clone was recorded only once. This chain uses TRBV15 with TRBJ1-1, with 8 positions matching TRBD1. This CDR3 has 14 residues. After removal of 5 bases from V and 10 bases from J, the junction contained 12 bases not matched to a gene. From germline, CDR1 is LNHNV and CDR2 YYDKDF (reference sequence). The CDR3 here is CATSAGQGPWGAFF. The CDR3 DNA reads TGTGCCACCAGCGCAGGACAGGGACCCTGGGGAGCTTTCTTT.

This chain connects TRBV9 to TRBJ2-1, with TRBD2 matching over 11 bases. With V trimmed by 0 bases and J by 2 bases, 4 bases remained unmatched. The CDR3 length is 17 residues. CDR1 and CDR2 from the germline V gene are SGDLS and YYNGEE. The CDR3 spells CASSVALAGGPYNEQFF. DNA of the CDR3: TGTGCCAGCAGCGTAGCCCTAGCGGGGGGCCCCTACAATGAGCAGTTCTTC.

CDR3 sequence: CASSVTGGGTDTQYF. In DNA, the CDR3 is TGTGCCAGCAGCGTAACGGGGGGCGGCACAGATACGCAGTATTTT. This chain links TRBV9 with TRBJ2-3; TRBD2 is a possible D gene (7 bases). Germline V gene lookup returns CDR1 SGDLS and CDR2 YYNGEE. V was cut by 1 base and J by 1 base, with 10 bases left in between. The CDR3 sequence is 15 residues long.

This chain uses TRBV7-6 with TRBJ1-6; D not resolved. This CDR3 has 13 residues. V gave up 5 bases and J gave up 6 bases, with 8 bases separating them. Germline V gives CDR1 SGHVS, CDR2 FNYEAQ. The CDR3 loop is CASSPFTNSPLHF. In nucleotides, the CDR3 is TGTGCCAGCAGCCCCTTTACTAATTCACCCCTCCACTTT.

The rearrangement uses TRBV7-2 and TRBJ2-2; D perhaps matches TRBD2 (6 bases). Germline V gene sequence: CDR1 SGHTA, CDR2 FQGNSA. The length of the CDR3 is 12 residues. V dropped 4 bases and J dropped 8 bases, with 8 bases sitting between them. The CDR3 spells CASSSGLGELFF. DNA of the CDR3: TGTGCCAGCAGCTCGGGACTTGGGGAGCTGTTTTTT.

In DNA form, the CDR3 reads TGTGCCAGCAGCCCCGACAGATTGACAGGGCTCGGGGAAAAACTGTTTTTT. Translating it yields CASSPDRLTGLGEKLFF. The V gene is TRBV7-8, the J gene TRBJ1-4, with 7 bases aligning to TRBD1. J lost 8 bases, V lost 5 bases, and 17 bases had no gene match. Germline-derived CDR1 and CDR2 are SGHVS and FQNEAQ. The CDR3 extends over 17 amino acids.

The CDR3 spells CASSTTGIRNEKLFF. The CDR3 DNA sequence: TGTGCCAGCAGTACAACAGGGATACGAAATGAAAAACTGTTTTTT. The V and J genes are TRBV6-1 and TRBJ1-4; tentative D call: TRBD1 (6 bases). This CDR3 has 15 residues. Trimming stripped 5 bases from V and 5 bases from J, with 15 bases between. Germline lookup yields CDR1 MNHNS and CDR2 SASEGT.